This TCR beta chain was identified during a study of shared clonotypes between healthy human individuals. Study-level background: Donor composition was two women and three men, aged 18 to 49. Study observations and caveats: The study generally estimated greater richness for naive than memory subsets.

CDR3 length: 15 amino acids. V was pared by 4 bases and J by 6 bases, with 10 bases of the junction left unmatched. Looked up from germline, CDR1 is SGHDN and CDR2 is FVKESK. Naivety among CD8 cells was defined by CD45RO negativity and positive CCR7 selection, thereby excluding terminally differentiated effector memory CD45RA+ cells. The donors, all of them Caucasian adults, lived in Nashville, Tennessee. The count of this clone is one. Its cognate antigen is unknown. In the original workflow: Without quality scores, immunoSEQ junctional reads could not be filtered like full-length reads. Generated by immunoSEQ multiplex PCR, the TCRdb table keeps only in-frame clones and is missing some. V, J and clone size are taken as reported in that table, and D and trimming were inferred from the DNA itself. The data hold about 680,000 clones, with 92% observed a single time.

This sequence originates from a man between 25 and 39 years old in good health. Material for sequencing was naive CD8+ T cells sorted from blood. The chain has TRBV14 and TRBJ1-2, with 8 positions matching TRBD1. CDR3 in amino acids: CASSPTRTGIDGYTF. CDR3 nucleotide sequence: TGTGCCAGCAGCCCCACCAGGACAGGGATAGATGGCTACACCTTC.